The text below deals with one T cell receptor (beta chain). The data were taken from a study of blood T cell repertoires in COVID-19. Looking at the study overall: Sites in the United States, Italy and Spain provided acute and convalescent COVID-19 samples. T cells, B-cell-depleted T cells, or PBMCs supplied cDNA or gDNA.

Original analysis: Estimated nucleated cell counts came from reference gene primer amplification. Method: immunoSEQ multiplex PCR; TCRdb's copy keeps in-frame clones and lacks some. V and J calls and clone size are copied from that table; D and trimming were computed from the DNA. The sample has around 200,000 clones, approximately 90% seen once; the top ten hold about 6%. From germline, CDR1 is SGHTA and CDR2 FQGNSA. The CDR3 consists of 16 residues. Trimming removed 5 bases at V and 0 bases at J, with 11 bases between. Sequencing used peripheral blood. J is TRBJ1-6 and V is TRBV7-2; D is ambiguous. This sequence originates from a man in his fifties or sixties who had recovered from COVID-19. The CDR3 sequence is CASSPPRSSYNSPLHF. Here the CDR3 DNA reads TGTGCCAGCAGCCCCCCCCGTTCCTCCTATAATTCACCCCTCCACTTT.